This passage covers 14 T cell receptor beta chains from one sample sequenced in a study of blood T cells in healthy people across ages. For the second PCR, which ran for roughly 6 to 12 cycles, a sample-barcoded 5' primer and a J-beta primer mix were used. Each CDR3 protein gets one entry after TCRdb re-called the 5' RACE reads with MiXCR. The sample includes under 1,000,000 distinct CDR3 sequences, 36% seen only once; the top ten take approximately 12%. Sequencing was done on a sample of blood. The source of these receptors is a man younger than 35 in good health.

The rearrangement links TRBV7-8 to TRBJ2-6; TRBD1 agrees at 9 bases. The CDR3 is 16 residues long. After removal of 5 bases from V and 4 bases from J, the junction contained 6 bases not matched to a gene. The V gene's germline CDR1 is SGHVS and CDR2 FQNEAQ. CDR3 sequence reads: CASSLRTGDGANVLTF. CDR3 nucleotides: TGTGCCAGCAGCCTCAGGACAGGGGACGGGGCCAACGTCCTGACTTTC.

This rearrangement joins TRBV29-1 to TRBJ2-7; tentative D call: TRBD1 (6 bases). The CDR3 sequence is 15 residues long. Germline V CDR1 and CDR2: SQVTM, ANQGSEA. Trimming pared 0 bases from V and 7 bases from J, leaving 19 bases between. CDR3 sequence: CSVEDDRLRPREQYF. CDR3 sequence (DNA): TGCAGCGTTGAAGACGACAGGTTGAGACCTCGGGAGCAGTACTTC.

This clonotype was seen a few times. The rearrangement uses TRBV7-2 and TRBJ1-6; no definite D call. CDR3 length: 15 residues. V lost 2 bases, J lost 5 bases, and 10 bases lay in between. Germline loops: CDR1 SGHTA, CDR2 FQGNSA. The CDR3: CASSLSRNHNSPLHF. The DNA for the CDR3 is TGTGCCAGCAGCTTATCCAGGAACCATAATTCACCCCTCCACTTT. Full variable domain (remainder filled in from reference TRBV7-2 and TRBJ1-6): GAGVSQSPSNKVTEKGKDVELRCDPISGHTALYWYRQSLGQGLEFLIYFQGNSAPDKSGLPSDRFSAERTGGSVSTLTIQRTQQEDSAVYLCASSLSRNHNSPLHFGNGTRLTVT.

This clonotype occurred once. V is TRBV12-3 or TRBV12-4 and J is TRBJ1-1, with no clear D. The CDR3 is 12 residues long. V was trimmed by 6 bases and J by 5 bases, leaving 10 bases between them. CDR3 region: CASSQRFTEAFF. CDR3 nucleotide sequence: TGTGCCAGCAGCCAACGTTTTACTGAAGCTTTCTTT.

This clonotype has more than one count but fewer than ten. The chain joins TRBV7-9 to TRBJ2-7; tentatively, D is TRBD1 or TRBD2 (7 bases each). V was trimmed by 7 bases and J by 0 bases, leaving 16 bases between them. The CDR3 has 15 amino acids. Germline loops: CDR1 SEHNR, CDR2 FQNEAQ (reference sequence). The CDR3 loop reads CASTVWEGASYEQYF. In nucleotides, the CDR3 is TGTGCCAGCACCGTTTGGGAGGGGGCCTCCTACGAGCAGTACTTC.

This chain connects TRBV14 to TRBJ1-1; D is undetermined. Per germline, CDR1 SGHDN and CDR2 FVKESK. There are 12 residues in the CDR3. V shed 6 bases and J shed 7 bases, with 12 bases lying between them. The CDR3 loop reads CASRQLAVEAFF. The CDR3 nucleotides read TGTGCCAGCAGGCAGCTGGCTGTTGAAGCTTTCTTT.

In this sample, this clonotype turned up a few times. The V and J genes are TRBV9 and TRBJ2-7; the D call may be TRBD1 or TRBD2 (7 bases each). Trimming removed 7 bases at V and 0 bases at J, with 17 bases between. Germline V gene lookup returns CDR1 SGDLS and CDR2 YYNGEE. This CDR3 spans 15 amino acids. The CDR3 DNA is TGTGCCAGCTCCCAGGGGGGGGAATACTCCTACGAGCAGTACTTC. Translated, it gives CASSQGGEYSYEQYF. The variable domain in full, completed from reference TRBV9 and TRBJ2-7, reads DSGVTQTPKHLITATGQRVTLRCSPRSGDLSVYWYQQSLDQGLQFLIQYYNGEERAKGNILERFSAQQFPDLHSELNLSSLELGDSALYFCASSQGGEYSYEQYFGPGTRLTVT.

This clonotype was counted many times. The chain carries TRBV7-6 and TRBJ2-7; no clear D gene. The V end was cut by 2 bases, the J end by 4 bases, with 12 bases between. The CDR3 is made up of 14 amino acids. Germline V gives CDR1 SGHVS, CDR2 FNYEAQ. CDR3 bases: TGTGCCAGCAGCTTACAACCGTTGGGGTACGAGCAGTACTTC. This encodes CASSLQPLGYEQYF.

This rearrangement joins TRBV29-1 to TRBJ2-1, with 8 bases matching TRBD1. The ends lost 7 bases at V and 8 bases at J; junction bases unmatched: 10. This CDR3 comprises 13 residues. Germline V gives CDR1 SQVTM, CDR2 ANQGSEA. CDR3 sequence reads: CSGSRDRIDEQFF. The CDR3 DNA reads as TGCAGCGGCTCCCGGGACAGGATCGATGAGCAGTTCTTC.

CDR3 sequence (DNA): TGCGCCAGCAGCCCAGTGGACAGGCCGAACACTGAAGCTTTCTTT. This encodes CASSPVDRPNTEAFF. The chain has TRBV4-1 and TRBJ1-1, with TRBD1 matching over 7 bases. The V gene's germline CDR1 is MGHRA and CDR2 YSYEKL. V dropped 4 bases and J dropped 1; count of bases not matched to a gene: 6. There are 15 residues in the CDR3.

This clonotype was observed a few times. The genes are TRBV27 and TRBJ1-1; a weak D match, TRBD1 (5 bases). Germline V CDR1 and CDR2: MNHEY, SMNVEV (reference sequence). The length of the CDR3 is 15 residues. Trimming removed 2 bases from V and 12 bases from J, with 22 bases in between. The CDR3 DNA follows: TGTGCCAGCAGTTTAGACGGGACCTTCACGACGGGGTCTTTCTTT. Its translation: CASSLDGTFTTGSFF.

In its sample, this clonotype was seen a few times. One end of the junction is discordant with germline, which a read error may explain. V and J are TRBV20-1 and TRBJ1-5; D is possibly TRBD1 (5 bases). Germline lookup yields CDR1 DFQATT and CDR2 SNEGSKA (reference sequence). CDR3 length equals 13 residues. In nucleotides, the CDR3 is TGCGGTGCTACCAGGGTGGTTGGTCAGCCCCAGCATTTT. This codes for CGATRVVGQPQHF.

This clonotype has only a few counts. This chain joins TRBV20-1 and TRBJ2-4; TRBD1 aligns across 7 bases. Looked up from germline, CDR1 is DFQATT and CDR2 is SNEGSKA (reference sequence). This CDR3 spans 21 amino acids. The V gene end was trimmed by 1 base and the J gene end by 0 bases; junction bases not matched to a gene: 21. In DNA form, the CDR3 reads TGCAGTGCTAGAGTAGGGAATATTGAGGGGGCTGAGTGGGAAGCCAAAAACATTCAGTACTTC. This translates into CSARVGNIEGAEWEAKNIQYF.

Concerning this clonotype itself: This could be a read error, since a much larger clone is one nucleotide away. The V call is TRBV27, the J call TRBJ2-5; D possibly corresponds to TRBD1 (5 bases). This CDR3 region has 14 residues. Germline V gives CDR1 MNHEY, CDR2 SMNVEV (reference sequence). The V gene lost 4 bases and the J gene lost 11 bases, with 20 bases spanning the gap. CDR3 bases: TGTGCCAGCAGTTCAAACTCAGGGTTAAATGAGCAGTACTTC. This codes for CASSSNSGLNEQYF.